This T cell receptor beta chain was sequenced during a study of PD-1 blockade in mismatch repair-deficient tumors. Looking at the study overall: Enrolled about 2012-2017, patients had progressing, pretreated mismatch repair-deficient cancers of 11 to 13 types.

CDR3 length: 12 residues. With V trimmed by 6 bases and J by 4 bases, 1 base remained unmatched. Germline V gives CDR1 MNHNY, CDR2 SVGAGI (reference sequence). Concerning this clone: Its antigen is unknown.

Regarding the study as a whole: Rapid post-treatment expansion, then contraction, generally preceding radiologic response, marked tumor-resident clones.

Using immunoSEQ multiplex PCR, the repertoire was profiled, and TCRdb retains in-frame clones only, with some absent. Of roughly 130,000 clones listed, about 90% are singletons. The chain carries TRBV6-6 and TRBJ1-1; 8 bases are a match to TRBD1. The sequence came from an adult with mismatch repair-deficient cancer. The material sequenced was peripheral blood, taken approximately 71 weeks after starting pembrolizumab. The CDR3 is CASRDRVTEAFF. CDR3 in DNA: TGTGCCAGCAGGGACAGGGTCACTGAAGCTTTCTTT.